Each of the 8 T cell receptor beta chains below was sequenced from the same sample in a study of T-cell reconstitution after alpha-beta-depleted transplantation in children. Preparation of the TCRbeta library used unique molecular identifiers. TCRdb processed the PCR reads anew with MiXCR; each CDR3 protein has one entry. The profile shows around 380,000 distinct CDR3 sequences, roughly 11% of them singletons. The specimen was PBMCs from the stem cell graft donor, collected from the stem cell graft. These receptors came from a human donor who donated a stem cell graft to a child with acute myeloid leukemia.

This clonotype was seen more than once but under ten times. The CDR3 DNA reads TGTGCCAGCAGCCTCGGACGGGACATTAGTGAAAAACTGTTTTTT. Encoded protein: CASSLGRDISEKLFF. The chain links TRBV25-1 to TRBJ1-4; tentative D call: TRBD1 (6 bases). Germline loops: CDR1 MGHDK, CDR2 SYGVNS. This CDR3 is built from 15 residues. V was shortened by 6 bases and J by 7 bases, with 18 bases between the two germline ends.

The V and J genes are TRBV4-1 and TRBJ2-3; TRBD1 matches at 10 bases. With V trimmed by 0 bases and J by 2 bases, 2 bases remained unmatched. This CDR3 region has 16 residues. Germline values: CDR1 MGHRA, CDR2 YSYEKL. The CDR3 spells CASSQEGTGVTDTQYF. In DNA form, the CDR3 reads TGCGCCAGCAGCCAAGAGGGGACAGGGGTCACAGATACGCAGTATTTT.

This clonotype was observed a few times. The chain uses TRBV6-1 and TRBJ2-7; 7 bases match TRBD2. Trimming removed 6 bases from V and 1 base from J; junction bases left unmatched: 6. The CDR3 sequence is 14 residues long. CDR1 MNHNS and CDR2 SASEGT come from the germline V gene. This CDR3 reads CASRTDGGSYEQYV. The CDR3 DNA reads TGTGCCAGCAGGACGGACGGGGGGTCCTACGAGCAGTACGTC.

This clonotype was detected only a few times. The V and J genes are TRBV2 and TRBJ2-3; 7 positions match TRBD2. Unmatched junction bases numbered 3, after V lost 2 bases and J lost 1 base. Germline V CDR1 and CDR2: SNHLY, FYNNEI. The CDR3 is made up of 15 amino acids. DNA of the CDR3: TGTGCCAGCAGTGAACGCGGGAGAGGCACAGATACGCAGTATTTT. This codes for CASSERGRGTDTQYF.

The V call is TRBV7-8, the J call TRBJ1-1; 7 nucleotides line up with TRBD1. The CDR3 length is 14 residues. Trimming cost V 6 bases and J 1 base; bases outside gene matches: 5. Germline V CDR1 and CDR2: SGHVS, FQNEAQ. The CDR3 spells CASSTGAGNTEAFF. Here the CDR3 DNA reads TGTGCCAGCAGTACAGGGGCCGGGAACACTGAAGCTTTCTTT.

The V call is TRBV6-6, the J call TRBJ1-3; 8 nucleotides agree with TRBD1. Germline lookup yields CDR1 MNHNY and CDR2 SVGAGI (reference sequence). The trim removed 6 bases at V and 6 bases at J, leaving 7 bases unmatched. The CDR3 totals 14 residues. DNA for the CDR3: TGTGCCAGCAGAGATACAGGGGGGGAAAACACCATATATTTT. This codes for CASRDTGGENTIYF.

This clonotype was seen a few times. The V and J genes are TRBV12-3 or TRBV12-4 and TRBJ2-1; D is perhaps TRBD2 (5 bases). V lost 5 bases and J lost 0, with 11 bases in between. The CDR3 contains 15 residues. This CDR3 is CASSPRGPSYNEQFF. The CDR3 DNA is TGTGCCAGCAGTCCCCGGGGTCCCTCCTACAATGAGCAGTTCTTC.

The rearrangement joins TRBV7-2 to TRBJ2-7, with 7 positions matching TRBD2. Germline V gives CDR1 SGHTA, CDR2 FQGNSA. This CDR3 has 16 amino acids. J lost 0 bases, V lost 4 bases, and 9 bases had no gene match. CDR3 protein: CASSYGARGGSYEQYF. The CDR3 coding sequence is TGTGCCAGCAGCTACGGGGCTCGCGGGGGCTCCTACGAGCAGTACTTC.